A single sample is the source of the 26 T cell receptor beta chains below, sequenced in a study of PD-1 blockade in classical Hodgkin lymphoma. The assay was immunoSEQ multiplex PCR, and TCRdb's table has in-frame clones only and misses some. The sample includes 14,000 or so clones, roughly three quarters seen only once; the top ten take roughly 26%. Exposure to brentuximab vedotin varied, and each patient had relapsed following autologous stem cell transplantation. The material was peripheral blood mononuclear cells (PBMCs), obtained before the second cycle of nivolumab. The receptor source for this set is a human donor with classical Hodgkin lymphoma.

This rearrangement joins TRBV15 to TRBJ2-5; 7 nucleotides line up with TRBD1. V dropped 7 bases and J dropped 7; count of bases not matched to a gene: 6. Germline-derived CDR1 and CDR2 are LNHNV and YYDKDF (reference sequence). The CDR3 contains 12 residues. For the CDR3, the DNA is TGTGCCACCACCCGGGACAGAGGGACCCAGTACTTC. Translated: CATTRDRGTQYF.

The chain combines TRBV18 with TRBJ2-2; D is uncertain. The CDR3 extends over 13 amino acids. V lost 1 base, J lost 7 bases, and 7 bases lay in between. Germline CDR1 reads KGHSH; CDR2 reads LQKENI. The chain's CDR3 is CASSPRRDGELFF. Here the CDR3 DNA reads TGTGCCAGCTCACCACGGCGTGACGGGGAGCTGTTTTTT.

A single count supports this clone. The chain carries TRBV28 and TRBJ1-4; 8 bases are shared with TRBD1. This CDR3 has 15 residues. Germline trimming cut 2 bases from V and 5 bases from J; bases unmatched to any gene: 4. CDR1 is MDHEN and CDR2 is SYDVKM in the germline V gene. CDR3 in DNA: TGTGCCAGCAGTTTACGACAGGGGCAGAATGAAAAACTGTTTTTT. It is translated as CASSLRQGQNEKLFF.

CDR3 sequence reads: CASSMGIAASYNEQFF. Here the CDR3 DNA reads TGTGCCAGTAGTATGGGAATAGCCGCGTCCTACAATGAGCAGTTCTTC. This rearrangement joins TRBV19 to TRBJ2-1; D uncertain. The CDR3 runs to 16 residues. V was pared by 3 bases and J by 1 base, with 13 bases between. Germline V lookup: CDR1 LNHDA, CDR2 SQIVND (reference sequence).

The rearrangement links TRBV2 to TRBJ1-4, with 9 positions matching TRBD1. Unmatched junction bases numbered 3, after V lost 4 bases and J lost 3 bases. This CDR3 has 15 residues. From germline, CDR1 is SNHLY and CDR2 FYNNEI. The CDR3 is CASSVQGAPNEKLFF. CDR3 DNA sequence: TGTGCCAGCAGTGTACAGGGGGCCCCTAATGAAAAACTGTTTTTT.

This clone has only a few counts. V is TRBV4-1 and J is TRBJ1-1; D gene ambiguous. Germline-derived CDR1 and CDR2 are MGHRA and YSYEKL. Trimming pared 6 bases from V and 4 bases from J, leaving 15 bases between. The CDR3 loop spans 14 amino acids. This CDR3 is CASRRTVGPTEAFF. The CDR3 region has the DNA TGCGCCAGCAGACGGACGGTGGGCCCCACTGAAGCTTTCTTT.

About this clone: Germline and junction disagree at one end, which may indicate a read error. This sample includes further DNA sequences coding for the same CDR3. V usage is TRBV4-2 and J usage is TRBJ2-7; 7 bases line up with TRBD1. The CDR3 contains 14 residues. In germline, CDR1 is LGHNA, CDR2 YNFKEQ. The CDR3 here is CASSQGGQSYEQYF. The DNA of the CDR3 is TGTGCCAGCAGTCAAGGGGGACAGAGTTACGAGCAGTACTTC.

This rearrangement joins TRBV15 to TRBJ1-1, with TRBD1 as a possible D gene (5 bases). From germline, CDR1 is LNHNV and CDR2 YYDKDF (reference sequence). The CDR3 loop spans 14 amino acids. V lost 8 bases and J 1 base, leaving 14 bases between the germline ends. The CDR3 nucleotides are TGTGCCACCTCCCTGTCGGGGCGGAACACTGAAGCTTTCTTT. Its translation is CATSLSGRNTEAFF.

The chain links TRBV7-2 to TRBJ2-7; D unresolved. The CDR3 covers 13 residues. The germline V gene encodes CDR1 SGHTA and CDR2 FQGNSA. V shed 0 bases and J shed 2 bases, with 5 bases lying between them. The chain's CDR3 is CASSLASTYEQYF. CDR3 DNA: TGTGCCAGCAGCTTAGCGTCCACCTACGAGCAGTACTTC.

The chain has TRBV18 and TRBJ2-7, with unresolved D. Germline V gene data show CDR1 as KGHSH and CDR2 as LQKENI. CDR3 size: 12 residues. V was shortened by 6 bases and J by 4 bases, with 10 bases between the two germline ends. In DNA, the CDR3 is TGTGCCAGCTCCCGCCAAAGTTACGAGCAGTACTTC. Translating it yields CASSRQSYEQYF.

This clone has a single count. V gene TRBV6-1 combines with J gene TRBJ1-1; no definite D call. The V end was cut by 3 bases, the J end by 11 bases, with 13 bases between. The CDR3 contains 12 residues. Per the germline V gene, CDR1 is MNHNS and CDR2 is SASEGT. DNA of the CDR3: TGTGCCAGCAGTGAGACCCCTAGTTCCGCTTTCTTT. Protein sequence: CASSETPSSAFF.

This clone has just a few counts. CDR3 coding DNA: TGTGCCAGCAGCTTAAACCCATTGGGGGGGGCGCAAGAGACCCAGTACTTC. It is translated as CASSLNPLGGAQETQYF. The chain combines TRBV13 with TRBJ2-5; perhaps TRBD2 as D (7 bases). Germline CDR1 reads PRHDT; CDR2 reads FYEKMQ (reference sequence). V was shortened by 2 bases and J by 2 bases, with 18 bases between the two germline ends. The CDR3 contains 17 residues.

The chain carries TRBV29-1 and TRBJ1-3; D is uncertain. The CDR3 contains 11 residues. V lost 4 bases and J 8 bases, leaving 9 bases between the germline ends. Germline V CDR1 and CDR2: SQVTM, ANQGSEA. The CDR3 sequence is CSVANTDTIYF. In DNA, the CDR3 is TGCAGCGTTGCAAATACGGACACCATATATTTT.

This chain joins TRBV5-4 and TRBJ1-3; D unclear. V was cut by 0 bases and J by 0 bases, with 7 bases left in between. Germline-derived CDR1 and CDR2 are SGHNT and YYREEE (reference sequence). CDR3 size: 15 residues. The CDR3, as DNA: TGTGCCAGCAGCTTGGAAGTGAGCTCTGGAAACACCATATATTTT. This sequence encodes CASSLEVSSGNTIYF.

This clone has a handful of counts. The chain combines TRBV6-5 with TRBJ2-1; TRBD2 agrees at 10 bases. The CDR3 sequence is 14 residues long. Germline lookup yields CDR1 MNHEY and CDR2 SVGAGI. V dropped 7 bases and J dropped 3; count of bases not matched to a gene: 3. CDR3 sequence (DNA): TGTGCCAGCAAGGCTAGCGGGGGCTACAATGAGCAGTTCTTC. Encoded protein: CASKASGGYNEQFF.

The gene calls are TRBV6-1 and TRBJ1-6; no clear D. This CDR3 region has 15 residues. Trimming removed 9 bases from V and 1 base from J, with 13 bases in between. The germline V gene has CDR1 MNHNS and CDR2 SASEGT. CDR3 amino acids: CASEGPGSYNSPLHF. Written as DNA, the CDR3 is TGTGCCAGTGAGGGTCCAGGATCCTATAATTCACCCCTCCACTTT.

J is TRBJ1-3 and V is TRBV18; TRBD1 matches 7 bases. Germline lookup yields CDR1 KGHSH and CDR2 LQKENI. This CDR3 is 15 amino acids long. With 5 bases clipped from V and 2 bases from J, the junction kept 6 bases outside the gene matches. The CDR3 DNA reads TGTGCCAGCTCAATACAGGGGTTGGCTGGAAACACCATATATTTT. Translated, it gives CASSIQGLAGNTIYF.

The J gene is TRBJ2-1, the V gene TRBV4-1, with 8 bases fitting TRBD1. V lost 0 bases, J lost 12 bases, and 7 bases stayed unmatched. CDR1 MGHRA and CDR2 YSYEKL come from the germline V gene. This CDR3 is 14 amino acids long. For the CDR3, the DNA is TGCGCCAGCAGCCAAGAGGACAGGGAGATGGGGCAGTTCTTC. Translation gives CASSQEDREMGQFF.

V is TRBV28 and J is TRBJ1-2; unclear D gene. This CDR3 has 12 amino acids. Germline V gene lookup returns CDR1 MDHEN and CDR2 SYDVKM. The V end was cut by 3 bases, the J end by 4 bases, with 6 bases between. CDR3 in amino acids: CASSFLSYGYTF. The CDR3 DNA follows: TGTGCCAGCAGTTTTTTATCCTATGGCTACACCTTC.

This chain links TRBV11-2 with TRBJ2-1; D unresolved. There are 14 residues in the CDR3. Looked up from germline, CDR1 is SGHAT and CDR2 is FQNNGV. V was shortened by 4 bases and J by 9 bases, with 16 bases between the two germline ends. The CDR3 protein is CASSSGARFSEQFF. CDR3 coding DNA: TGTGCCAGCAGCTCTGGCGCTAGATTTAGTGAGCAGTTCTTC. Drawing the rest from reference TRBV11-2 and TRBJ2-1, the complete variable domain is EAGVAQSPRYKIIEKRQSVAFWCNPISGHATLYWYQQILGQGPKLLIQFQNNGVVDDSQLPKDRFSAERLKGVDSTLKIQPAKLEDSAVYLCASSSGARFSEQFFGPGTRLTVL.

The gene calls are TRBV7-2 and TRBJ2-5; tentative D call: TRBD2 (6 bases). Trimming shortened V by 3 bases and J by 1 base, and 12 bases separated the two germline ends. Germline values: CDR1 SGHTA, CDR2 FQGNSA. The CDR3 loop spans 15 amino acids. Here the CDR3 DNA reads TGTGCCAGCAGCTTGGGAGGACCCACCCAAGAGACCCAGTACTTC. Translation gives CASSLGGPTQETQYF.

The chain links TRBV5-1 to TRBJ1-1, with TRBD1 identical over 7 bases. The CDR3 spans 14 residues. Germline trimming cut 4 bases from V and 5 bases from J; bases unmatched to any gene: 8. The germline CDR1 and CDR2 sequences are SGHRS and YFSETQ. The CDR3 protein is CASSTHPGGTEAFF. The CDR3 DNA reads TGCGCCAGCAGCACCCACCCAGGGGGGACTGAAGCTTTCTTT.

The rearrangement links TRBV6-1 to TRBJ2-4; TRBD2 matches at 7 bases. The CDR3 has 12 amino acids. V was clipped by 5 bases and J by 7 bases; unmatched bases: 2. Germline assignment: CDR1 MNHNS and CDR2 SASEGT. The CDR3 DNA reads as TGTGCCAGCAGTTCCGGGGGGAACATTCAGTACTTC. Its protein is CASSSGGNIQYF.

V usage is TRBV5-4 and J usage is TRBJ1-2; TRBD1 matches at 7 bases. V trimming: 4 bases; J trimming: 3 bases; junction bases outside the gene matches: 9. CDR1 is SGHNT and CDR2 is YYREEE in the germline V gene (reference sequence). The CDR3 loop spans 15 amino acids. The CDR3: CASSQTTGRYYGYTF. Here the CDR3 DNA reads TGTGCCAGCAGCCAGACGACAGGGAGGTACTATGGCTACACCTTC.

V and J are TRBV27 and TRBJ2-4, with 7 positions matching TRBD1. The CDR3 totals 12 residues. The V and J ends lost 8 bases and 8 bases, in that order; junction bases with no gene match: 6. Germline values: CDR1 MNHEY, CDR2 SMNVEV (reference sequence). The CDR3 region is CASWTTGDIQYF. The CDR3 DNA reads TGTGCCAGCTGGACAACAGGGGACATTCAGTACTTC.

This chain joins TRBV27 and TRBJ1-2; D ambiguous. Germline CDR1 and CDR2: MNHEY and SMNVEV (reference sequence). The CDR3 spans 13 residues. V was cut by 2 bases and J by 8 bases, with 12 bases left in between. The CDR3 coding sequence is TGTGCCAGCAGTTTAGTATCGGGCGGGGGCTACACCTTC. This codes for CASSLVSGGGYTF.